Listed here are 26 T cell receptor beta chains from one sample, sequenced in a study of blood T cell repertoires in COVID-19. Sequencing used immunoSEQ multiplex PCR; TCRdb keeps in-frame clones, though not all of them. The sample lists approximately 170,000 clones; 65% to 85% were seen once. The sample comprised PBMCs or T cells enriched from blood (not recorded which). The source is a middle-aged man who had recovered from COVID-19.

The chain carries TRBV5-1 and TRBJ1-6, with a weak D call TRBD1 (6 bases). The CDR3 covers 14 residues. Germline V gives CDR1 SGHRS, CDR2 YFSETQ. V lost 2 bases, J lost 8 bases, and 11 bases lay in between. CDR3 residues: CASSFTGLDSPLHF. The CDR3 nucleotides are TGCGCCAGCAGCTTCACAGGGTTGGATTCACCCCTCCACTTT. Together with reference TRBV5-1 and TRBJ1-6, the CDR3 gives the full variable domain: KAGVTQTPRYLIKTRGQQVTLSCSPISGHRSVSWYQQTPGQGLQFLFEYFSETQRNKGNFPGRFSGRQFSNSRSEMNVSTLELGDSALYLCASSFTGLDSPLHFGNGTRLTVT.

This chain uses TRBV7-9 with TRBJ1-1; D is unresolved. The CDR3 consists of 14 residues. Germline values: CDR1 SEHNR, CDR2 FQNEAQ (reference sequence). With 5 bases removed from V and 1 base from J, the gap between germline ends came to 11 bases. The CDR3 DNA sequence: TGTGCCAGCAGCCCCCCAGTCCCGAACACTGAAGCTTTCTTT. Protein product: CASSPPVPNTEAFF.

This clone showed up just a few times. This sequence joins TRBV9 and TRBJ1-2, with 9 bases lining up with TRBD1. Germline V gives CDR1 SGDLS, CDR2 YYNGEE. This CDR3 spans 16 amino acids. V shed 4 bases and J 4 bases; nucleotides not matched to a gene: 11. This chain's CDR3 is CASSLLQGAQSYGYTF. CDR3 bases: TGTGCCAGCAGCCTATTACAGGGGGCCCAGAGCTATGGCTACACCTTC. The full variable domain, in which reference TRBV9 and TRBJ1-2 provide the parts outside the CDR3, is DSGVTQTPKHLITATGQRVTLRCSPRSGDLSVYWYQQSLDQGLQFLIQYYNGEERAKGNILERFSAQQFPDLHSELNLSSLELGDSALYFCASSLLQGAQSYGYTFGSGTRLTVV.

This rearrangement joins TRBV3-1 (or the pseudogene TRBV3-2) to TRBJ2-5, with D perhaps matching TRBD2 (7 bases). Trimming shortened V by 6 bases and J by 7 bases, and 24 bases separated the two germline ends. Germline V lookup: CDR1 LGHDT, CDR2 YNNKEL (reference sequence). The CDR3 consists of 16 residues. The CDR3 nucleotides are TGTGCCAGCAGGCCACAGGGACTAACCCGCGGGGGGACCCAGTACTTC. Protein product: CASRPQGLTRGGTQYF.

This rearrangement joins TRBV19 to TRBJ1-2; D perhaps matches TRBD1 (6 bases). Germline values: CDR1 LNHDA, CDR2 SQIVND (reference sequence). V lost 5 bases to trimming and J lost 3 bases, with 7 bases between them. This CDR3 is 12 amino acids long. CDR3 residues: CASSDRHYGYTF. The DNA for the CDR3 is TGTGCCAGTAGTGACAGGCACTATGGCTACACCTTC.

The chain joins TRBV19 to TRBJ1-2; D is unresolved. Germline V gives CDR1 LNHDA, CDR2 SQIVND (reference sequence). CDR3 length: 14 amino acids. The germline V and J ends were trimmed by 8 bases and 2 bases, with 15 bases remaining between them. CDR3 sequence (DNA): TGTGCCAGTTCACACGCGGCCAAAAACTATGGCTACACCTTC. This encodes CASSHAAKNYGYTF.

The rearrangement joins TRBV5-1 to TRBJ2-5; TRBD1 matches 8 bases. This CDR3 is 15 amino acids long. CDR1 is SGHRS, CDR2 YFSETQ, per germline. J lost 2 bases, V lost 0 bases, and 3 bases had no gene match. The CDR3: CASSLAGGRQETQYF. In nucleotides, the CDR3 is TGCGCCAGCAGCTTGGCAGGGGGCCGGCAAGAGACCCAGTACTTC.

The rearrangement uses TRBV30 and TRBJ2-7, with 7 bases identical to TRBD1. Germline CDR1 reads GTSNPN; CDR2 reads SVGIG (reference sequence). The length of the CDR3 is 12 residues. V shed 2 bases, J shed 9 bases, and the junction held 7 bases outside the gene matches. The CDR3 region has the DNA TGTGCCTGGAGTCGACAGGGTCGGTCGCAGTACTTC. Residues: CAWSRQGRSQYF.

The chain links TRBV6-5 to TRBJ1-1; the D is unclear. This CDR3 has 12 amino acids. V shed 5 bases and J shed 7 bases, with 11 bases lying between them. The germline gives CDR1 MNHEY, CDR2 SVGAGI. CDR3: CASSPRQFEAFF. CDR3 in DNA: TGTGCCAGCAGTCCGCGGCAGTTTGAAGCTTTCTTT.

The CDR3 DNA is TGTGCCAGCAGTGAAGACGGGACAGGGGCAGGAGGTGGCTACACCTTC. The encoded protein is CASSEDGTGAGGGYTF. The rearrangement uses TRBV2 and TRBJ1-2; 10 nucleotides line up with TRBD1. The length of the CDR3 is 16 residues. Germline-derived CDR1 and CDR2 are SNHLY and FYNNEI. V was pared by 1 base and J by 7 bases, with 9 bases of the junction left unmatched.

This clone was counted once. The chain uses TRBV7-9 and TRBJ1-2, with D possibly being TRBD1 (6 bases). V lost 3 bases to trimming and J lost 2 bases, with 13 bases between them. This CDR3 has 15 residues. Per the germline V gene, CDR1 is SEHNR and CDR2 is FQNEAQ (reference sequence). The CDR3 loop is CASSFGDNINYGYTF. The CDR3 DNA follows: TGTGCCAGCAGCTTTGGGGACAACATAAACTATGGCTACACCTTC.

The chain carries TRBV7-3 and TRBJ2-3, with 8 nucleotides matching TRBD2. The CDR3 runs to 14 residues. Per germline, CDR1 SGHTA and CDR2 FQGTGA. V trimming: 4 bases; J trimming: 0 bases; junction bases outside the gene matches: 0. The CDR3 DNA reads TGTGCCAGCAGCTCTAGCGGGAGCACAGATACGCAGTATTTT. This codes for CASSSSGSTDTQYF. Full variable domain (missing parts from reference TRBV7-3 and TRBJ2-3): GAGVSQTPSNKVTEKGKYVELRCDPISGHTALYWYRQSLGQGPEFLIYFQGTGAADDSGLPNDRFFAVRPEGSVSTLKIQRTERGDSAVYLCASSSSGSTDTQYFGPGTRLTVL.

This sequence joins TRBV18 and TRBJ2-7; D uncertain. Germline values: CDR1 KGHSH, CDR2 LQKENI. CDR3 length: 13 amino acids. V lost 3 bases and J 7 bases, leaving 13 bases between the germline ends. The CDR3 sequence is CASSPAVAPEQYF. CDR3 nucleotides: TGTGCCAGCTCACCGGCGGTCGCCCCTGAGCAGTACTTC.

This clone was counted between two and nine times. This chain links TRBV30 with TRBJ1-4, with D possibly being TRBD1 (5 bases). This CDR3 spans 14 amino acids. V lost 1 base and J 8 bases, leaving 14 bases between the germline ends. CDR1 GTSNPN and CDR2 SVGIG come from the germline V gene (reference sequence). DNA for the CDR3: TGTGCCTGGAGTGACGCATTCTCAGGGGAAAAACTGTTTTTT. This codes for CAWSDAFSGEKLFF.

The CDR3 is CASSWDSYNSPLHF. The CDR3 DNA is TGTGCCAGCAGCTGGGACAGCTATAATTCACCCCTCCACTTT. J is TRBJ1-6 and V is TRBV5-6; 7 nucleotides agree with TRBD1. CDR1 is SGHDT and CDR2 is YYEEEE in the germline V gene. Germline trimming cut 3 bases from V and 3 bases from J; bases unmatched to any gene: 0. The CDR3 length is 14 residues.

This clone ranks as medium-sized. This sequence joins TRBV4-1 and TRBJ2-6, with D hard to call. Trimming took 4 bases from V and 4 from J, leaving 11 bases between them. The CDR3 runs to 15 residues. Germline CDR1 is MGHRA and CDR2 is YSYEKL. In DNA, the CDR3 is TGCGCCAGCAGCCGTACGCCGAGCGGGGCCAACGTCCTGACTTTC. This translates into CASSRTPSGANVLTF.

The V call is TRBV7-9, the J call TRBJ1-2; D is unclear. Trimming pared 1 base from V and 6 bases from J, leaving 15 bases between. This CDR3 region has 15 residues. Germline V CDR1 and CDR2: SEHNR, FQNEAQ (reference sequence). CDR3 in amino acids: CASSLGQAGSDGYTF. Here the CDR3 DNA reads TGTGCCAGCAGCTTAGGCCAGGCAGGATCCGATGGCTACACCTTC.

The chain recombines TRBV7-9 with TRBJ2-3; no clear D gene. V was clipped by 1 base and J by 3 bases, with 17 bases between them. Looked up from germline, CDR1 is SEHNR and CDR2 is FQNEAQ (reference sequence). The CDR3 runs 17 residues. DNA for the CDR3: TGTGCCAGCAGCTTAGGTCAACCCGGAGATAGGACAGATACGCAGTATTTT. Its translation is CASSLGQPGDRTDTQYF.

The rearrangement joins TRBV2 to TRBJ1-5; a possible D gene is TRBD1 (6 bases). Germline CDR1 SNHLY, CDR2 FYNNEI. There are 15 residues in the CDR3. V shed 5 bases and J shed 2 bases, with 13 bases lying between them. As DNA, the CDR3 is TGTGCCAGCAGTCAGGGGTCCCAGGGCAATCAGCCCCAGCATTTT. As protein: CASSQGSQGNQPQHF.

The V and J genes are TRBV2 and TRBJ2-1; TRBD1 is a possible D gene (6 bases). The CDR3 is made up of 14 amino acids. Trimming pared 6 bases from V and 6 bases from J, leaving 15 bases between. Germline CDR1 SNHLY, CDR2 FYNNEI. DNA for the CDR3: TGTGCCAGCAGGGCCAGGGGCGAGCGCAATGAGCAGTTCTTC. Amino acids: CASRARGERNEQFF.

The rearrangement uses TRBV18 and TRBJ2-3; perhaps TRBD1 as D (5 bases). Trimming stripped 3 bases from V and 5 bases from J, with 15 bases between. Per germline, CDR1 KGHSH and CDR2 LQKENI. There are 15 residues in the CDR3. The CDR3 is CASSPPGLAGDTQYF. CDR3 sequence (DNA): TGTGCCAGCTCACCGCCAGGGTTGGCCGGAGATACGCAGTATTTT.

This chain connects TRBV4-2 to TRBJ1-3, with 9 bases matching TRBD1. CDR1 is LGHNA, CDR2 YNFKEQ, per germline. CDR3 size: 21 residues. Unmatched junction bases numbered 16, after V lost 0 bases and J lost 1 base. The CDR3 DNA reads TGTGCCAGCAGCCAAGAGATTTTAGGGACAGGGCAGATCCAATCTGGAAACACCATATATTTT. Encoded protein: CASSQEILGTGQIQSGNTIYF.

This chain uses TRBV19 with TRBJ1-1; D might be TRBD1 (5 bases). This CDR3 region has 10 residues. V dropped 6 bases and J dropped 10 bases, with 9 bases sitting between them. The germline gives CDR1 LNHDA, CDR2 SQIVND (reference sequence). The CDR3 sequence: CASRGGRAFF. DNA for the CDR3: TGTGCCAGTAGGGGGGGGAGAGCTTTCTTT.

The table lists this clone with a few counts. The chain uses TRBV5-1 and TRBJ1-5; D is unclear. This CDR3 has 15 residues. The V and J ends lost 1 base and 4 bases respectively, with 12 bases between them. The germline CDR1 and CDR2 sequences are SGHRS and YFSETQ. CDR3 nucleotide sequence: TGCGCCAGCAGCTTGTCGGCAGGAGGTAATCAGCCCCAGCATTTT. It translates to CASSLSAGGNQPQHF.

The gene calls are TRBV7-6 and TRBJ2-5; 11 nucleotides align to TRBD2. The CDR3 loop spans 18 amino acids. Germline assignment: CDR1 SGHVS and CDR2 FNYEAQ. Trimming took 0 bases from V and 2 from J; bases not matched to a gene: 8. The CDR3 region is CASSLAPGTSGYQETQYF. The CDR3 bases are TGTGCCAGCAGCTTAGCACCGGGGACTAGCGGATATCAAGAGACCCAGTACTTC.

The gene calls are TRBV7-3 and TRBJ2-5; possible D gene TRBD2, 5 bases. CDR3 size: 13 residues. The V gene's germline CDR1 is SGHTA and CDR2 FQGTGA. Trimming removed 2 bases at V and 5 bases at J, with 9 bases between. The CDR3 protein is CASSLLPSETQYF. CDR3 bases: TGTGCCAGCAGCTTATTGCCTAGCGAGACCCAGTACTTC.